These 23 T cell receptor beta chains originate from one sample sequenced in a study of blood T cell repertoires in COVID-19 (TCRdb year 2020). The library was prepared using the immunoSEQ multiplex PCR assay. TCRdb retrieved this table from immuneACCESS and kept in-frame rearrangements only. Not all clones are present; in checked studies, unresolved V genes account for under half, and no reason is known for the remainder. This sample gives roughly 180,000 clones in total; roughly 85% of them show up just once. Of the sample, less than 9% is held by the ten largest clones. The sequencing input was peripheral blood. Every receptor here comes from an older woman with acute or convalescent COVID-19.

This rearrangement joins TRBV5-4 to TRBJ1-4; perhaps TRBD1 as D (6 bases). Germline lookup yields CDR1 SGHNT and CDR2 YYREEE (reference sequence). This CDR3 spans 12 amino acids. With 10 bases removed from V and 8 bases from J, the gap between germline ends came to 15 bases. CDR3 protein: CAAGDNREKLFF. Written as DNA, the CDR3 is TGTGCCGCTGGGGACAATCGGGAAAAACTGTTTTTT.

This chain uses TRBV3-1 (or the pseudogene TRBV3-2) with TRBJ1-1, with D hard to call. The CDR3 is made up of 14 amino acids. With 3 bases removed from V and 2 bases from J, the gap between germline ends came to 10 bases. Germline-derived CDR1 and CDR2 are LGHDT and YNNKEL (reference sequence). The CDR3 DNA follows: TGTGCCAGCAGCCACAGCGTCACAAACACTGAAGCTTTCTTT. This sequence encodes CASSHSVTNTEAFF.

In the case of this clone: Other DNA sequences in the sample encode the same CDR3. The chain links TRBV24-1 to TRBJ2-5, with 9 nucleotides matching TRBD1. The CDR3 runs 15 residues. In germline, CDR1 is KGHDR, CDR2 SFDVKD. V lost 3 bases, J lost 1 base, and 2 bases stayed unmatched. CDR3 sequence (DNA): TGTGCCACCAGTGATCCGGGACAGGGCCAAGAGACCCAGTACTTC. It is translated as CATSDPGQGQETQYF.

The rearrangement joins TRBV5-4 to TRBJ1-2; maybe TRBD1 (6 bases). V was shortened by 2 bases and J by 4 bases, with 21 bases between the two germline ends. The CDR3 is 17 amino acids. The germline gives CDR1 SGHNT, CDR2 YYREEE (reference sequence). The CDR3 DNA follows: TGTGCCAGCAGCTTAGGGGAGACAGGAAGGTTCTTCTATGGCTACACCTTC. Its protein product is CASSLGETGRFFYGYTF.

This clone was detected only a few times. This chain connects TRBV7-6 to TRBJ2-3, with 12 bases matching TRBD2. The CDR3 sequence is 15 residues long. Trimming took 5 bases from V and 5 from J; bases not matched to a gene: 5. Germline V gene lookup returns CDR1 SGHVS and CDR2 FNYEAQ. The CDR3 coding sequence is TGTGCCAGCAGCCACCTAGCGGGAGGGAGAGATACGCAGTATTTT. Protein product: CASSHLAGGRDTQYF.

The chain is built from TRBV18 and TRBJ1-2; 9 bases map to TRBD1. The CDR3 length is 14 residues. Germline assignment: CDR1 KGHSH and CDR2 LQKENI. V lost 3 bases and J lost 6; bases outside the gene matches: 5. Here the CDR3 DNA reads TGTGCCAGCTCACCTACAGGGGGCGCGGATGGCTACACCTTC. Residues: CASSPTGGADGYTF.

CDR3 nucleotide sequence: TGCAGCGTTGAACGGACAGACCTGTGGGGCTACACCTTC. This sequence encodes CSVERTDLWGYTF. J is TRBJ1-2 and V is TRBV29-1, with D possibly TRBD1 on 6 matching bases. This CDR3 has 13 residues. In germline, CDR1 is SQVTM, CDR2 ANQGSEA. V was pared by 2 bases and J by 8 bases, with 15 bases between. Using reference TRBV29-1 and TRBJ1-2 for the parts outside the CDR3, the full variable domain is SAVISQKPSRDICQRGTSLTIQCQVDSQVTMMFWYRQQPGQSLTLIATANQGSEATYESGFVIDKFPISRPNLTFSTLTVSNMSPEDSSIYLCSVERTDLWGYTFGSGTRLTVV.

The genes are TRBV19 and TRBJ2-4; no definite D call. Germline V gives CDR1 LNHDA, CDR2 SQIVND (reference sequence). The CDR3 consists of 17 residues. V was pared by 0 bases and J by 1 base, with 13 bases between. The CDR3 DNA is TGTGCCAGTAGTATAGATCGTACGACAAGGGCCAAAAACATTCAGTACTTC. Encoded protein: CASSIDRTTRAKNIQYF. Full variable domain (remainder filled in from reference TRBV19 and TRBJ2-4): DGGITQSPKYLFRKEGQNVTLSCEQNLNHDAMYWYRQDPGQGLRLIYYSQIVNDFQKGDIAEGYSVSREKKESFPLTVTSAQKNPTAFYLCASSIDRTTRAKNIQYFGAGTRLSVL.

The rearrangement uses TRBV29-1 and TRBJ2-4, with D maybe TRBD2 (5 bases). There are 12 residues in the CDR3. Germline CDR1 SQVTM, CDR2 ANQGSEA. V lost 6 bases to trimming and J lost 7 bases, with 13 bases between them. CDR3 sequence reads: CSVALEGNIQYF. The CDR3, as DNA: TGCAGCGTCGCCCTAGAGGGCAACATTCAGTACTTC.

This clone appeared once. V and J are TRBV13 and TRBJ2-2; 9 nucleotides agree with TRBD2. Germline values: CDR1 PRHDT, CDR2 FYEKMQ (reference sequence). The V and J ends lost 8 bases and 4 bases, in that order; junction bases with no gene match: 17. This CDR3 region has 18 residues. The CDR3 DNA follows: TGTGCCAGCCGACCGGGACTCGGGGCGGGAGGGGTCACCGGGGAGCTGTTTTTT. Protein: CASRPGLGAGGVTGELFF.

The chain recombines TRBV7-9 with TRBJ2-2; D gene uncertain. The CDR3 runs 16 residues. Deletions cut 7 bases from V and 4 bases from J, with 19 bases between. Germline-derived CDR1 and CDR2 are SEHNR and FQNEAQ (reference sequence). The CDR3 coding sequence is TGTGCCAGCACTTACCCCGTGGCAGCGTCCACCGGGGAGCTGTTTTTT. Amino acids: CASTYPVAASTGELFF.

The gene calls are TRBV6-5 and TRBJ2-5; 7 nucleotides match TRBD2. The CDR3 has 16 amino acids. V gave up 0 bases and J gave up 1 base; unmatched junction bases: 5. Germline-derived CDR1 and CDR2 are MNHEY and SVGAGI. The CDR3 nucleotides read TGTGCCAGCAGTTACTCTTTCAGCGGGACCCAAGAGACCCAGTACTTC. As protein: CASSYSFSGTQETQYF.

This chain connects TRBV10-3 to TRBJ2-1, with 7 bases matching TRBD2. This CDR3 region has 11 residues. The V gene end was trimmed by 4 bases and the J gene end by 10 bases; junction bases not matched to a gene: 1. The germline V gene has CDR1 ENHRY and CDR2 SYGVKD. The DNA for the CDR3 is TGTGCCATCAGTGGGGGAGGGGAGCAGTTCTTC. Translating it yields CAISGGGEQFF.

The J gene is TRBJ1-3, the V gene TRBV5-1, with D possibly matching TRBD1 (6 bases). CDR1 and CDR2 from the germline V gene are SGHRS and YFSETQ. V was trimmed by 4 bases and J by 0 bases, leaving 8 bases between them. The CDR3 runs 14 residues. The CDR3 DNA reads TGCGCCAGCAGCCAGGGGAACTCTGGAAACACCATATATTTT. Translation gives CASSQGNSGNTIYF.

The chain is built from TRBV19 and TRBJ1-1, with D unresolved. Germline-derived CDR1 and CDR2 are LNHDA and SQIVND (reference sequence). The CDR3 consists of 12 residues. V was clipped by 8 bases and J by 3 bases, with 10 bases between them. This chain's CDR3 is CASYSYDTEAFF. CDR3 bases: TGTGCCAGTTACAGCTATGACACTGAAGCTTTCTTT.

The chain employs TRBV5-5 and TRBJ1-5; no clear D. Germline values: CDR1 SGHKS, CDR2 YYEKEE (reference sequence). CDR3 length: 15 amino acids. Trimming removed 0 bases at V and 0 bases at J, with 7 bases between. CDR3 DNA: TGTGCCAGCAGCTTGGGGCCGATTAGCAATCAGCCCCAGCATTTT. It encodes CASSLGPISNQPQHF.

The chain uses TRBV10-3 and TRBJ1-1; 10 nucleotides match TRBD1. Germline CDR1 is ENHRY and CDR2 is SYGVKD. This CDR3 region has 13 residues. With 6 bases clipped from V and 7 bases from J, the junction kept 5 bases outside the gene matches. Written as DNA, the CDR3 is TGTGCCATCAGGACAGGGGGCGCGAATGAAGCTTTCTTT. This codes for CAIRTGGANEAFF.

The genes are TRBV6-5 and TRBJ2-5; D is possibly TRBD1 (6 bases). Trimming left V 5 bases short and J 2 bases short, with 9 bases between. Germline lookup yields CDR1 MNHEY and CDR2 SVGAGI. This CDR3 spans 13 amino acids. For the CDR3, the DNA is TGTGCCAGCAGTCCCAGGGGTCAAGAGACCCAGTACTTC. This encodes CASSPRGQETQYF.

V gene TRBV27 combines with J gene TRBJ2-5, with unresolved D. Germline V gene lookup returns CDR1 MNHEY and CDR2 SMNVEV (reference sequence). With 6 bases removed from V and 2 bases from J, the gap between germline ends came to 10 bases. This CDR3 region has 13 residues. The CDR3 here is CASSLGLQETQYF. The DNA for the CDR3 is TGTGCCAGCAGCTTGGGCCTACAAGAGACCCAGTACTTC.

This chain links TRBV12-3 or TRBV12-4 with TRBJ1-4; 8 nucleotides agree with TRBD1. This CDR3 is 12 amino acids long. V gave up 8 bases and J gave up 6 bases; unmatched junction bases: 2. The DNA for the CDR3 is TGTGCCAGCGGACAGGGAGATGAAAAACTGTTTTTT. It encodes CASGQGDEKLFF.

This clone was detected only once. The chain combines TRBV27 with TRBJ1-5, with D unresolved. The germline V and J ends were trimmed by 2 bases and 3 bases, with 8 bases remaining between them. The germline CDR1 and CDR2 sequences are MNHEY and SMNVEV (reference sequence). CDR3 length: 14 residues. The CDR3: CASSLLFPNQPQHF. The CDR3 DNA reads as TGTGCCAGCAGTTTACTGTTCCCCAATCAGCCCCAGCATTTT.

This chain connects TRBV2 to TRBJ1-4; D not resolved. V shed 6 bases and J shed 3 bases, with 8 bases lying between them. The CDR3 runs 13 residues. Germline CDR1 reads SNHLY; CDR2 reads FYNNEI. CDR3 sequence reads: CASSAWPNEKLFF. The CDR3 nucleotides are TGTGCCAGCAGCGCCTGGCCTAATGAAAAACTGTTTTTT.

This clone was seen ten or more times. The chain couples TRBV11-2 to TRBJ2-1; D is unclear. Germline CDR1 is SGHAT and CDR2 is FQNNGV. The CDR3 totals 12 residues. V was clipped by 5 bases and J by 7 bases, with 9 bases between them. Here the CDR3 DNA reads TGTGCCAGCAGCCCCTTATCGAATGAGCAGTTCTTC. Encoded protein: CASSPLSNEQFF.